The entry below describes one T cell receptor beta chain. The sample originates from a study of blood T cell repertoires in COVID-19. Clones were sequenced by immunoSEQ multiplex PCR, and TCRdb holds only the in-frame ones, with some missing. The sample comprises over 70,000 clones, more than 70% of which are singletons, and roughly 5.6% rests with the top ten. The V gene's germline CDR1 is GTSNPN and CDR2 SVGIG (reference sequence). CDR3 size: 14 residues. Trimming removed 0 bases at V and 2 bases at J, with 10 bases between. The rearrangement uses TRBV30 and TRBJ2-5; perhaps TRBD1 as D (7 bases). The sequencing sample was made of peripheral blood. The TCR originated in a man older than 75 with acute or convalescent COVID-19. The DNA for the CDR3 is TGTGCCTGGAGTGTACAGGGGAGGCAAGAGACCCAGTACTTC. Protein: CAWSVQGRQETQYF.